One sample yielded the 9 T cell receptor beta chains listed below, sequenced in a study of cytomegalovirus exposure and HLA in healthy donors. Assay: immunoSEQ multiplex PCR; the TCRdb copy retains only in-frame clones and omits some. There are some 250,000 clones in the sample; around 90% occur only once, and around 0.34% lies in the top ten. What was sequenced was PBMCs. These receptors originate from a woman younger than 30 in good health and CMV-seronegative.

This chain joins TRBV5-8 and TRBJ1-5; possibly TRBD1 for D (5 bases). This CDR3 is built from 15 residues. Trimming pared 4 bases from V and 2 bases from J, leaving 13 bases between. Germline V gives CDR1 SGHTS, CDR2 YDEGEE. The CDR3 reads CASSPLGGGNQPQHF. In DNA, the CDR3 is TGTGCCAGCAGCCCGCTGGGGGGGGGCAATCAGCCCCAGCATTTT. The full variable domain, in which reference TRBV5-8 and TRBJ1-5 provide the parts outside the CDR3, is EAGVTQSPTHLIKTRGQQATLRCSPISGHTSVYWYQQALGLGLQFLLWYDEGEERNRGNFPPRFSGRQFPNYSSELNVNALELEDSALYLCASSPLGGGNQPQHFGDGTRLSIL.

The V and J genes are TRBV7-8 and TRBJ2-7; D gene unclear. Germline V CDR1 and CDR2: SGHVS, FQNEAQ. This CDR3 comprises 13 residues. Trimming removed 5 bases from V and 6 bases from J, with 14 bases in between. The CDR3, as DNA: TGTGCCAGCAGCATCGACCCACTATCCGAGCAGTACGTC. This codes for CASSIDPLSEQYV.

The chain links TRBV29-1 to TRBJ2-7; no clear D. In germline, CDR1 is SQVTM, CDR2 ANQGSEA. Deletions cut 5 bases from V and 1 base from J, with 9 bases between. CDR3 length: 12 residues. CDR3 sequence: CSVWARSYEQYV. Written as DNA, the CDR3 is TGCAGCGTTTGGGCAAGGTCCTACGAGCAGTACGTC.

This rearrangement joins TRBV28 to TRBJ1-4, with 10 nucleotides matching TRBD1. The CDR3 sequence is 15 residues long. After removal of 6 bases from V and 7 bases from J, the junction contained 8 bases not matched to a gene. Germline lookup yields CDR1 MDHEN and CDR2 SYDVKM. CDR3: CASRPRQGAAEKLFF. The CDR3 nucleotides are TGTGCCAGCAGACCACGACAGGGGGCGGCTGAAAAACTGTTTTTT.

CDR3 protein: CASSLRRGYYEQYF. The CDR3 DNA reads as TGTGCCAGCAGTCTCAGGCGCGGGTACTACGAGCAGTACTTC. The chain has TRBV27 and TRBJ2-7; D possibly corresponds to TRBD2 (5 bases). Trimming removed 5 bases at V and 3 bases at J, with 14 bases between. The CDR3 runs 14 residues. Germline V lookup: CDR1 MNHEY, CDR2 SMNVEV (reference sequence).

Turning to this clone: The same CDR3 arises from other DNA sequences in this sample as well. V is TRBV30 and J is TRBJ1-3, with a tentative D call TRBD1 (5 bases). Trimming stripped 2 bases from V and 1 base from J, with 6 bases between. The CDR3 has 13 amino acids. Germline V CDR1 and CDR2: GTSNPN, SVGIG (reference sequence). The CDR3 region is CAWSRGSGNTIYF. The CDR3 bases are TGTGCCTGGAGTAGGGGATCTGGAAACACCATATATTTT.

The rearrangement joins TRBV11-2 to TRBJ2-7; the match to TRBD2 covers 15 bases. The CDR3 loop spans 19 amino acids. Per the germline V gene, CDR1 is SGHAT and CDR2 is FQNNGV. The J segment lost 5 bases and the V segment lost 4 bases, leaving 15 bases of the junction unmatched. CDR3 sequence (DNA): TGTGCCAGCAGCTGGCGGACTAGCGGGGGGGCCTTGGCTCGCCACGAGCAGTACTTC. Translating gives CASSWRTSGGALARHEQYF.

The genes are TRBV4-1 and TRBJ1-2; 9 nucleotides match TRBD1. The CDR3 is 14 amino acids. Trimming removed 5 bases from V and 7 bases from J; junction bases left unmatched: 8. Germline V gives CDR1 MGHRA, CDR2 YSYEKL. CDR3 bases: TGCGCCAGCAGCACCGACAGGGGGTTCGGTGGCTACACCTTC. Translation: CASSTDRGFGGYTF.

The V gene is TRBV30, the J gene TRBJ2-1; TRBD1 aligns across 8 bases. Germline V gene lookup returns CDR1 GTSNPN and CDR2 SVGIG (reference sequence). This CDR3 contains 17 residues. V trimming: 0 bases; J trimming: 2 bases; junction bases outside the gene matches: 9. CDR3 nucleotide sequence: TGTGCCTGGAGTGTACGAGGACAGGGAGGCCCCTACAATGAGCAGTTCTTC. Encoded protein: CAWSVRGQGGPYNEQFF.